A single sample is the source of the 7 T cell receptor beta chains below, sequenced in a study of cytomegalovirus exposure and HLA in healthy donors (dated by TCRdb to about 2017). The library came from the immunoSEQ multiplex PCR assay. A mixture of 60 forward primers for TCR Vbeta segments and 13 reverse primers for TCR Jbeta segments was used in the multiplex PCR. TCRdb re-hosts the immuneACCESS table, in-frame sequences only. Its copies lack some clones; in the studies checked, an unresolved V gene accounts for under half of them, and the cause for the rest is not known. The table for this sample lists 90,000 to 120,000 clones; 82% of them were counted only once. The ten largest clones take up 2% to 3% of the sample. Sequences were obtained from PBMCs. These receptors all stem from a young man in good health and CMV-seropositive.

The chain employs TRBV9 and TRBJ2-5; 7 bases are a match to TRBD2. This CDR3 comprises 14 residues. The V segment lost 0 bases and the J segment 3 bases; nucleotides outside the gene matches: 2. Germline values: CDR1 SGDLS, CDR2 YYNGEE. The CDR3 region has the DNA TGTGCCAGCAGCGTAGCAGCGGGGAAAGAGACCCAGTACTTC. Translated: CASSVAAGKETQYF.

V and J are TRBV9 and TRBJ2-7, with TRBD1 identical over 9 bases. This CDR3 is built from 15 residues. The V gene's germline CDR1 is SGDLS and CDR2 YYNGEE. The trim removed 2 bases at V and 3 bases at J, leaving 6 bases unmatched. In DNA, the CDR3 is TGTGCCAGCAGCGTGGGACAGGGAAGAGGCTACGAGCAGTACTTC. Protein product: CASSVGQGRGYEQYF. Using reference TRBV9 and TRBJ2-7 for the parts outside the CDR3, the full variable domain is DSGVTQTPKHLITATGQRVTLRCSPRSGDLSVYWYQQSLDQGLQFLIQYYNGEERAKGNILERFSAQQFPDLHSELNLSSLELGDSALYFCASSVGQGRGYEQYFGPGTRLTVT.

The chain joins TRBV9 to TRBJ2-3; D is unresolved. The germline V gene has CDR1 SGDLS and CDR2 YYNGEE. Trimming took 0 bases from V and 1 from J, leaving 12 bases between them. The CDR3 totals 16 residues. CDR3 DNA sequence: TGTGCCAGCAGCGTAGGTGGTATAGATGGCACAGATACGCAGTATTTT. Translating it yields CASSVGGIDGTDTQYF. The variable domain in full, completed from reference TRBV9 and TRBJ2-3, reads DSGVTQTPKHLITATGQRVTLRCSPRSGDLSVYWYQQSLDQGLQFLIQYYNGEERAKGNILERFSAQQFPDLHSELNLSSLELGDSALYFCASSVGGIDGTDTQYFGPGTRLTVL.

Regarding this clone: The junction does not match germline at one end; this may be a read error. The chain combines TRBV18 with TRBJ1-6; perhaps TRBD1 as D (5 bases). This CDR3 is built from 14 residues. Per germline, CDR1 KGHSH and CDR2 LQKENI. The CDR3 region has the DNA TGTGCCAGCTCACCAACCCAGGGAAATTCACCCCCCCACTTT. Translating it yields CASSPTQGNSPPHF.

Turning to this clone: This sample also contains other DNA sequences that code for the same CDR3. The chain recombines TRBV5-4 with TRBJ1-1; maybe TRBD1 (5 bases). The CDR3 consists of 13 residues. Germline CDR1 is SGHNT and CDR2 is YYREEE (reference sequence). Trimming shortened V by 4 bases and J by 1 base, and 8 bases separated the two germline ends. The CDR3 loop reads CASSPGGNTEAFF. As DNA, the CDR3 is TGTGCCAGCAGCCCCGGGGGGAACACTGAAGCTTTCTTT.

This chain connects TRBV10-3 to TRBJ1-2; D possibly corresponds to TRBD1 (6 bases). V shed 6 bases and J shed 3 bases, with 17 bases lying between them. The germline V gene encodes CDR1 ENHRY and CDR2 SYGVKD. The CDR3 totals 15 residues. The CDR3 sequence is CAIRAGDTLDYGYTF. The CDR3 bases are TGTGCCATCAGGGCCGGGGACACCCTGGACTATGGCTACACCTTC.

This clone was picked up a small number of times. The J gene is TRBJ1-5, the V gene TRBV6-1; 8 nucleotides line up with TRBD1. The CDR3 is 14 amino acids. V shed 8 bases and J 7 bases; nucleotides not matched to a gene: 10. Germline V gives CDR1 MNHNS, CDR2 SASEGT. CDR3 in amino acids: CASSIGTGGQPQHF. CDR3 nucleotides: TGTGCCAGCTCAATAGGGACAGGCGGGCAGCCCCAGCATTTT.